This T cell receptor beta chain was recovered during a study of blood T cell repertoires in COVID-19. About the research overall: Specimens from acute and convalescent COVID-19 originated in the United States, Italy and Spain. In each case, the material was cDNA or gDNA derived from T cells, B-cell-depleted T cells, or PBMCs.

This clone was counted a single time. How the authors handled the data: Amplification with reference gene primers provided the estimates of nucleated cell counts. Generated by immunoSEQ multiplex PCR, the TCRdb table keeps only in-frame clones and is missing some. The V and J calls and clone size were taken over from that table, and D and trimming were inferred from the DNA. The sample has 50,000 or so clones; 80% to 85% are singletons. Source material: peripheral blood. This receptor was obtained from a man aged 65 to 79 with acute or convalescent COVID-19.

The CDR3: CASSIGAGLGHQPQHF. CDR3 DNA sequence: TGTGCCAGTAGTATAGGCGCAGGGCTAGGGCATCAGCCCCAGCATTTT. V gene TRBV19 combines with J gene TRBJ1-5; D may be TRBD1 (5 bases). This CDR3 is built from 16 residues. Germline CDR1 and CDR2: LNHDA and SQIVND (reference sequence). Deletions cut 1 base from V and 5 bases from J, with 15 bases between.